Given below is one T cell receptor (beta chain) in context. Caucasian adults living in Nashville, Tennessee, provided all samples. A split of CD4+ cells into CD45RA+ naive and CD45RA-negative memory subsets was performed. Assay used: immunoSEQ multiplex PCR; TCRdb lists only in-frame clones, some missing. The sample consists of about 1 million clones, approximately 72% of them appearing once. This specimen comes from a study of shared clonotypes between healthy human individuals. Overall study: Every donor yielded three CD4 naive, three CD4 memory, two CD8 naive and one CD8 memory plate.

Germline assignment: CDR1 GTSNPN and CDR2 SVGIG (reference sequence). This CDR3 contains 12 residues. Trimming stripped 8 bases from V and 5 bases from J, with 16 bases between. The clonotype originates from a man aged 18 to 30 in good health. V is TRBV30 and J is TRBJ2-7; no clear D. The sample comprised memory CD4+ T cells sorted from blood. Subset described: CD45RA-negative fraction. CDR3 in amino acids: CALIRGWNEQYF. The CDR3, as DNA: TGTGCCCTGATCCGCGGCTGGAACGAGCAGTACTTC.